This T cell receptor beta chain was documented in a study of OX40 agonist ivuxolimab in advanced cancers. Sequencing used immunoSEQ multiplex PCR; TCRdb keeps in-frame clones, though not all of them. The data show around 150,000 clones, with 85% to 95% seen just once and about 0.31% held by the top ten. This CDR3 has 15 amino acids. The V and J ends lost 0 bases and 4 bases respectively, with 10 bases between them. The germline gives CDR1 LGHNA, CDR2 YSLEER. The chain uses TRBV4-3 and TRBJ2-1, with D maybe TRBD1 (6 bases). The TCR was taken from an adult with an advanced solid tumor such as melanoma, head and neck, liver or kidney cancer. The material sequenced was CD4+ or CD8+ T cells sorted from blood, taken in a trial of the OX40 agonist ivuxolimab. CDR3: CASSQDRGVYNEQFF. DNA of the CDR3: TGCGCCAGCAGCCAAGACAGGGGTGTATACAATGAGCAGTTCTTC.